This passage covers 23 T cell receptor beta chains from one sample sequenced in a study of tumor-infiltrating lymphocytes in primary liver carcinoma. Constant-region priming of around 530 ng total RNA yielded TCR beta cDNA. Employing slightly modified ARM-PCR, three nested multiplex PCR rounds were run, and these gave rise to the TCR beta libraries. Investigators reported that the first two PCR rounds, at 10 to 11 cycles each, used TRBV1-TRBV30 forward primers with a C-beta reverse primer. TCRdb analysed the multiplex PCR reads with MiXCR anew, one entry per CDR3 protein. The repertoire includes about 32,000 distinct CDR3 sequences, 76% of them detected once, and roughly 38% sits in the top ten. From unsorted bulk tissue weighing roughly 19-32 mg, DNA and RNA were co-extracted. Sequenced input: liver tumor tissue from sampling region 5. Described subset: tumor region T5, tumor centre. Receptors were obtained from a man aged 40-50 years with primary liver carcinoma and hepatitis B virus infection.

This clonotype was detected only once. CDR3 sequence: CASSLGIYIDTQYF. The CDR3 coding sequence is TGTGCCAGCAGCTTGGGGATTTACATAGATACGCAGTATTTT. The chain employs TRBV5-5 and TRBJ2-3; D is uncertain. The CDR3 is 14 amino acids. The germline V gene encodes CDR1 SGHKS and CDR2 YYEKEE (reference sequence). V was cut by 0 bases and J by 5 bases, with 10 bases left in between.

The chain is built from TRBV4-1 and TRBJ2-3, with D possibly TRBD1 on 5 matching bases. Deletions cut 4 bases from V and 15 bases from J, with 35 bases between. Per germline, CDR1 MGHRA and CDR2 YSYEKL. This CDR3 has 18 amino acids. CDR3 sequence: CASSRVRQGWVAADMHYF. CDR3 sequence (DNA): TGCGCCAGCAGCCGAGTTCGGCAGGGCTGGGTTGCCGCAGATATGCACTATTTT.

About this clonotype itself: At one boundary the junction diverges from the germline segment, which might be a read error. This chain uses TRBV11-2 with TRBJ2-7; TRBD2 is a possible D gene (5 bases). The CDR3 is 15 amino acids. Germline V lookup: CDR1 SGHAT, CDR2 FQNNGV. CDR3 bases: TGTGCCGGCAGCTTATCCTCGGGAATTACCTACGGGCAGTACTTC. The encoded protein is CAGSLSSGITYGQYF.

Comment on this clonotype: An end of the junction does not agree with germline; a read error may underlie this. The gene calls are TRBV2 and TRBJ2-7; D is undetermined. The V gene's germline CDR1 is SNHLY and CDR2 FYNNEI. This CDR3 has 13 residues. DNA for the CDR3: TGTGCAAGCAATGATGGTACCTCCTACGAGCAGTACTTC. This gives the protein CASNDGTSYEQYF.

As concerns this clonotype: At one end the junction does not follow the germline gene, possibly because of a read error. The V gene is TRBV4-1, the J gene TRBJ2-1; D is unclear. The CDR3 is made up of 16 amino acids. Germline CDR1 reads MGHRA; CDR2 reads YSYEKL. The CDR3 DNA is TGCCCCAGCAGCCTCCGACCCTCGACCTCCTACAATGAGCAGTTCTTC. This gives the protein CPSSLRPSTSYNEQFF.

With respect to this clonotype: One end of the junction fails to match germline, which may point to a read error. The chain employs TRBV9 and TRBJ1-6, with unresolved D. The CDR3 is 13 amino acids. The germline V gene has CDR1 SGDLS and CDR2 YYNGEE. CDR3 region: CARSVTENSPLHF. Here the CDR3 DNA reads TGTGCCAGAAGCGTAACGGAGAATTCACCCCTCCACTTT.

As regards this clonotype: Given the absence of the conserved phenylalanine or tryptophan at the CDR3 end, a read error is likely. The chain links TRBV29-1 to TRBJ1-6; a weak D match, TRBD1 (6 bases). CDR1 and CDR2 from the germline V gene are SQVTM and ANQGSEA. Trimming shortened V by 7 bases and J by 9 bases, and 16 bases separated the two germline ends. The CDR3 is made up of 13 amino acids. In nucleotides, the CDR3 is TGCAGCGCTGCGACAGGACCTACTTCACCCCTCCACTTA. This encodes CSAATGPTSPLHL.

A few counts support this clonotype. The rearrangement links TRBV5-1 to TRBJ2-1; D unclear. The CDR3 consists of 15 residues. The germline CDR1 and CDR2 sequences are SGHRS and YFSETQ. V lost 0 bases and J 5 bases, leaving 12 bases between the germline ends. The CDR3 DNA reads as TGCGCCAGCAGCTTGGACAGTTCCCCCCACAATGAGCAGTTCTTC. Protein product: CASSLDSSPHNEQFF.

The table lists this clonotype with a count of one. The CDR3 sequence: CASSYGLAEGGELFF. CDR3 bases: TGTGCCAGCAGTTACGGGCTAGCGGAAGGCGGGGAGCTGTTTTTT. The V and J genes are TRBV6-2 or TRBV6-3 and TRBJ2-2; 7 nucleotides line up with TRBD2. The CDR3 contains 15 residues. Trimming cost V 2 bases and J 7 bases; bases outside gene matches: 7. Germline CDR1 is MNHEY and CDR2 is SVGEGT.

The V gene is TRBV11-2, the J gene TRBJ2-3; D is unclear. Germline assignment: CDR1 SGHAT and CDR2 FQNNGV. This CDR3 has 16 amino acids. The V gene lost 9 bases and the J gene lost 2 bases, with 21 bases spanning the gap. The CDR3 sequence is CASSRRPISPTDTQYF. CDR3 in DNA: TGTGCCAGTAGCCGACGACCCATCAGCCCCACAGATACGCAGTATTTT. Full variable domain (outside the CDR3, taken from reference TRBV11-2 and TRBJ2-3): EAGVAQSPRYKIIEKRQSVAFWCNPISGHATLYWYQQILGQGPKLLIQFQNNGVVDDSQLPKDRFSAERLKGVDSTLKIQPAKLEDSAVYLCASSRRPISPTDTQYFGPGTRLTVL.

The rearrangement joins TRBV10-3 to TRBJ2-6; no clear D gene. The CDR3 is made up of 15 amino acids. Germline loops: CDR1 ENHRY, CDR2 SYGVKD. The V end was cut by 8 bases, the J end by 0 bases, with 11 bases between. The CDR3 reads CAISRIDSGANVLTF. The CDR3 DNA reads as TGTGCCATCTCCAGGATAGACTCTGGGGCCAACGTCCTGACTTTC.

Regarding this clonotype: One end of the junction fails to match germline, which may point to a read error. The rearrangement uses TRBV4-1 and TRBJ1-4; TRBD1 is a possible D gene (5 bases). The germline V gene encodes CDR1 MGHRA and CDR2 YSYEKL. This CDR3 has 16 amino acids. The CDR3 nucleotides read TGCGCCAGCAGTCAAGCGAAGGGGTCGGCTAATGAAAAACTGTTTTTT. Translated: CASSQAKGSANEKLFF.

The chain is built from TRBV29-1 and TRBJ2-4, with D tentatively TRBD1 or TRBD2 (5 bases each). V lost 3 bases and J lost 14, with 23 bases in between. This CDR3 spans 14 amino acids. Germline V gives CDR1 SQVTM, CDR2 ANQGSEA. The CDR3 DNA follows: TGCAGCGTTGAGGGGCAGGGCGTCGCGGGTATTGAGTACTTC. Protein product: CSVEGQGVAGIEYF.

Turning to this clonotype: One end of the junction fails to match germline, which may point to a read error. In nucleotides, the CDR3 is TGTGCCACCAGTGGTTTGGGGCAGGGTAATGAGCAGTTCTTC. Encoded protein: CATSGLGQGNEQFF. The chain has TRBV24-1 and TRBJ2-1; D is possibly TRBD1 (5 bases). Per germline, CDR1 KGHDR and CDR2 SFDVKD. The CDR3 is 14 residues long.

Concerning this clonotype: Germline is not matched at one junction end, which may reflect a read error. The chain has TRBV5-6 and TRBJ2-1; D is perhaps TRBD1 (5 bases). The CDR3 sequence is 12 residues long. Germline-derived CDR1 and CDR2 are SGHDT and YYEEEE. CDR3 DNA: TGTGCCAGCAGCCAGGGTACCAATGAGCAGTCCTTC. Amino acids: CASSQGTNEQSF. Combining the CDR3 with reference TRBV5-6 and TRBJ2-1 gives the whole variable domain DAGVTQSPTHLIKTRGQQVTLRCSPKSGHDTVSWYQQALGQGPQFIFQYYEEEERQRGNFPDRFSGHQFPNYSSELNVNALLLGDSALYLCASSQGTNEQSFGPGTRLTVL.

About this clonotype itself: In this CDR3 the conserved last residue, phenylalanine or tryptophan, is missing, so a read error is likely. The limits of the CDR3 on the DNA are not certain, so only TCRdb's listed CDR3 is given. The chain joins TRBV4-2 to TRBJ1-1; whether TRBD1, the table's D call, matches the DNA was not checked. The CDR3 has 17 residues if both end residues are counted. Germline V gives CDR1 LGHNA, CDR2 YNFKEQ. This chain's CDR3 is CTSSQEYGQGFWTEAFL.

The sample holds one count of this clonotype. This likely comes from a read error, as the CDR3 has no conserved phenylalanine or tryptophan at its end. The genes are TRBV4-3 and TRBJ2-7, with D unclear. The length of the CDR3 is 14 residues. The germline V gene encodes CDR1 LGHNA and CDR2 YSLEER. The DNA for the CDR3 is TGCGCCAGCAGCCAAGAAAGCTCCACCTACAAGCAGTACTGC. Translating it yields CASSQESSTYKQYC.

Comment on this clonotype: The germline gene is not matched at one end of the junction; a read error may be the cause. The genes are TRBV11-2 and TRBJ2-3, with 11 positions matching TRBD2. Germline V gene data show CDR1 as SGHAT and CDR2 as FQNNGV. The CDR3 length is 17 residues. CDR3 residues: CASSLIAGGSDTDTRYF. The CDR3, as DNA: TGTGCCAGCAGCCTAATAGCGGGAGGGTCTGACACGGATACGCGGTATTTT.

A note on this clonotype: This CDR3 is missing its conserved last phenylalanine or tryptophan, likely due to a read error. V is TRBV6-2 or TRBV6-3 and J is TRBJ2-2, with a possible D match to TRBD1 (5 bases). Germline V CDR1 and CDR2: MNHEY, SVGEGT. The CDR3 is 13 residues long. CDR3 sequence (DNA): TGTGTCAGCAGTCCGCAGGGCGGCGGGGAGCTGTTTATT. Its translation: CVSSPQGGGELFI.

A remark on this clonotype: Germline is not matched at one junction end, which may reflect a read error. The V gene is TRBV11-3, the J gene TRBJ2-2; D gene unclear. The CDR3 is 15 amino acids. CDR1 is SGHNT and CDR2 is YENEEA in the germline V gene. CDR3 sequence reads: CARWRLKPITRELFF. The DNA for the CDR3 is TGTGCCAGGTGGCGCCTTAAGCCAATCACCAGGGAGCTGTTTTTT.

The CDR3 DNA is TGCGCCAGCAACGAGGGCCACCCCACAGATACGCAGTATTTT. Amino acids: CASNEGHPTDTQYF. The genes are TRBV5-1 and TRBJ2-3, with a tentative D call TRBD2 (5 bases). CDR1 and CDR2 from the germline V gene are SGHRS and YFSETQ. V was shortened by 6 bases and J by 2 bases, with 13 bases between the two germline ends. CDR3 size: 14 residues.

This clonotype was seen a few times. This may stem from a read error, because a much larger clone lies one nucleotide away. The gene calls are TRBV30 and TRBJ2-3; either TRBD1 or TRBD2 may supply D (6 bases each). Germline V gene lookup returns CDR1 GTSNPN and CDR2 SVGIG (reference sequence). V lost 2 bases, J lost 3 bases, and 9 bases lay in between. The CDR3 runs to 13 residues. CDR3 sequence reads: CAWSRGVTDTQYF. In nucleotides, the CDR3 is TGTGCCTGGAGTAGGGGGGTAACAGATACGCAGTATTTT.

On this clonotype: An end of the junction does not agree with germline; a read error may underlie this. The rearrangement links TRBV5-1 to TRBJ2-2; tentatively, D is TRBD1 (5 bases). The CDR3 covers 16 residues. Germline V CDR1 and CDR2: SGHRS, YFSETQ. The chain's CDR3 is CGSSVSQGGSTGELFF. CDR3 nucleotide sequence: TGCGGCAGCAGTGTCAGCCAGGGTGGTAGCACCGGGGAGCTGTTTTTT.